This TCR beta chain was obtained from a study of blood T cell repertoires in COVID-19. CDR1 is LGHNA, CDR2 YSLEER, per germline. This CDR3 region has 15 residues. Deletions cut 0 bases from V and 5 bases from J, with 13 bases between. This clone was detected a few times. Patients of the Seattle cohort, enrolled during active infection, were followed longitudinally. Sequencing was performed with immunoSEQ multiplex PCR; in TCRdb, only in-frame clones are kept and a portion is missing. The sample lists nearly 110,000 clones, approximately 80% occurring once. The TCR sequence derives from an elderly man with COVID-19, enrolled during active disease. This rearrangement joins TRBV4-3 to TRBJ1-1; D is possibly TRBD1 (5 bases). Sequenced material: peripheral blood. The CDR3 here is CASSQDPAGGTEAFF. The CDR3 region has the DNA TGCGCCAGCAGCCAAGATCCGGCCGGGGGTACTGAAGCTTTCTTT.